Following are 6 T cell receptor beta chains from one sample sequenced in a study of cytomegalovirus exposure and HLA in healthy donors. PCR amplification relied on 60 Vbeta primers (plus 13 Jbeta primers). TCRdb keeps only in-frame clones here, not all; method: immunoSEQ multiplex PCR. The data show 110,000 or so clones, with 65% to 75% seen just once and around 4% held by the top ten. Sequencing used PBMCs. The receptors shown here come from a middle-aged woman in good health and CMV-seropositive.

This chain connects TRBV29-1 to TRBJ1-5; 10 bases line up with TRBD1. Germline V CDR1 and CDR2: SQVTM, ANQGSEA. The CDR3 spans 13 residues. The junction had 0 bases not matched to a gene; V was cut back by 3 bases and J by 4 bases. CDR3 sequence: CSVEGQGNQPQHF. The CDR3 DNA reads TGCAGCGTTGAGGGACAGGGGAATCAGCCCCAGCATTTT. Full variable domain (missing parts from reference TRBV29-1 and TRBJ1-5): SAVISQKPSRDICQRGTSLTIQCQVDSQVTMMFWYRQQPGQSLTLIATANQGSEATYESGFVIDKFPISRPNLTFSTLTVSNMSPEDSSIYLCSVEGQGNQPQHFGDGTRLSIL.

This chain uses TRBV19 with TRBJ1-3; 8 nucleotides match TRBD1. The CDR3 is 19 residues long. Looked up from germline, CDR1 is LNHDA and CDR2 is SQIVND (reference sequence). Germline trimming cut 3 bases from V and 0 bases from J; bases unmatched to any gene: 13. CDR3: CASSIEQGVFWSSGNTIYF. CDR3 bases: TGTGCCAGTAGTATTGAACAGGGGGTATTTTGGTCCTCTGGAAACACCATATATTTT.

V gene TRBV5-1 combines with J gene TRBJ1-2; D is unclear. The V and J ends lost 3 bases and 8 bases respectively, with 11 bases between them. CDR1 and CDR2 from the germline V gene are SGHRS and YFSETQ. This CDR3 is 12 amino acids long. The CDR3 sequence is CASSSFQAGYTF. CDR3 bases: TGCGCCAGCAGCTCATTCCAGGCCGGCTACACCTTC. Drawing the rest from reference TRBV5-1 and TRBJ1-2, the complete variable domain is KAGVTQTPRYLIKTRGQQVTLSCSPISGHRSVSWYQQTPGQGLQFLFEYFSETQRNKGNFPGRFSGRQFSNSRSEMNVSTLELGDSALYLCASSSFQAGYTFGSGTRLTVV.

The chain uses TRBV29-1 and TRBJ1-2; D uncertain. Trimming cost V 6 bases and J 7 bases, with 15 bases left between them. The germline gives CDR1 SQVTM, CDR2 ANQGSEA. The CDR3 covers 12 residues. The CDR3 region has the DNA TGCAGCGTGGTCGCAGGCCTCGGTGGCTACACCTTC. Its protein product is CSVVAGLGGYTF.

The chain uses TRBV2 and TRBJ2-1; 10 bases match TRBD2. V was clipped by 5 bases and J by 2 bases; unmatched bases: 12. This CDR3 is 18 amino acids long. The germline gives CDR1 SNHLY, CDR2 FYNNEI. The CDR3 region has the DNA TGTGCCAGCAGTCAGATGCTAGTAGCGGGGGGTGCCTACAATGAGCAGTTCTTC. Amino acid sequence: CASSQMLVAGGAYNEQFF. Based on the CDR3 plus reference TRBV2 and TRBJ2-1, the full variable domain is EPEVTQTPSHQVTQMGQEVILRCVPISNHLYFYWYRQILGQKVEFLVSFYNNEISEKSEIFDDQFSVERPDGSNFTLKIRSTKLEDSAMYFCASSQMLVAGGAYNEQFFGPGTRLTVL.

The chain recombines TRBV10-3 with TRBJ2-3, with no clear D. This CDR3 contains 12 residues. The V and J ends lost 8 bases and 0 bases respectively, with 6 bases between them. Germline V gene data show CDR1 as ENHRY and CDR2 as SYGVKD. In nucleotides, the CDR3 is TGTGCCATCGGGCCGAGCACAGATACGCAGTATTTT. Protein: CAIGPSTDTQYF.